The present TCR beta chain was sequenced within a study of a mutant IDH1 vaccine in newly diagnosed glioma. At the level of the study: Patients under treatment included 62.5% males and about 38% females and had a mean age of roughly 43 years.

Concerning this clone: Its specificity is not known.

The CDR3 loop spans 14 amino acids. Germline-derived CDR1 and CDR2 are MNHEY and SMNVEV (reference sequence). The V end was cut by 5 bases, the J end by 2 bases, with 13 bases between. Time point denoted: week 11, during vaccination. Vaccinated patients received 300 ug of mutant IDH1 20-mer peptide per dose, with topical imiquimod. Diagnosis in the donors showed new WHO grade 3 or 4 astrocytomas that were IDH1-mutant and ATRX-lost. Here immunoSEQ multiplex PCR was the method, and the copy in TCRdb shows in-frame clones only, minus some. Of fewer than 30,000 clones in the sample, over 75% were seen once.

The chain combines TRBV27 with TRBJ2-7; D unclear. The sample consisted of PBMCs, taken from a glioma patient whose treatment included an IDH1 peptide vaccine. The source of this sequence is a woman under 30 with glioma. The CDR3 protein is CASSPRLSPYEQYF. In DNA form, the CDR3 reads TGTGCCAGCAGTCCGAGGTTATCACCCTACGAGCAGTACTTC.